There are a few counts of the clone carrying this TCR beta chain. PCR was performed a second time for roughly 7 to 11 cycles using a sample-barcoded 5' primer and a J-beta primer mix. The template-switch adaptor, which had 12 random nucleotides, put a tag on each cDNA molecule. TCRdb reprocessed the 5' RACE reads with MiXCR, giving one entry per CDR3 protein. Of about 1.8 million distinct CDR3 sequences detected, roughly 52% appear once; the ten largest clones hold more than 2%. The ends lost 0 bases at V and 2 bases at J; junction bases unmatched: 2. The CDR3 has 15 amino acids. Germline V gene lookup returns CDR1 DFQATT and CDR2 SNEGSKA (reference sequence). These data are taken from a study of blood T cells in healthy people across ages. The amount of total RNA extracted per sample was at least 5.5 micrograms.

This chain uses TRBV20-1 with TRBJ2-5; 11 bases line up with TRBD2. This TCR came from a woman aged 35 to 49 in good health. Sequenced sample: blood. The CDR3, as DNA: TGCAGTGCTAGAGATCCTAGCGGGGGGCAAGAGACCCAGTACTTC. This encodes CSARDPSGGQETQYF.